Shown below are 22 T cell receptor beta chains from a single sample sequenced in a study of shared clonotypes between healthy human individuals. Data came from immunoSEQ multiplex PCR; TCRdb stores just in-frame clones and leaves some out. The table records around 450,000 clones, around 79% of them present only once. Source material: PBMCs. The receptors stem from a woman aged 40 to 50 in good health. Some clones in this sample may be carry-over from other donors' samples.

The chain recombines TRBV18 with TRBJ2-5, with D uncertain. The germline gives CDR1 KGHSH, CDR2 LQKENI. V was trimmed by 1 base and J by 4 bases, leaving 13 bases between them. This CDR3 has 15 amino acids. CDR3 sequence (DNA): TGTGCCAGCTCACCACGGAGTCAGTTGGGAGAGACCCAGTACTTC. It yields the protein CASSPRSQLGETQYF.

CDR3 DNA: TGTGCCAGCAGCTTAGTTGGGACAGGGGTCCCCCTGAACACTGAAGCTTTCTTT. Encoded protein: CASSLVGTGVPLNTEAFF. The V and J genes are TRBV7-6 and TRBJ1-1, with 10 bases matching TRBD1. This CDR3 comprises 18 residues. Trimming removed 1 base from V and 0 bases from J; junction bases left unmatched: 8. CDR1 is SGHVS, CDR2 FNYEAQ, per germline.

The rearrangement links TRBV6-1 to TRBJ2-1; 10 bases fit TRBD2. Trimming at V came to 3 bases and at J to 9 bases, leaving 8 bases not matched to a gene. From germline, CDR1 is MNHNS and CDR2 SASEGT. CDR3 length equals 15 residues. The CDR3 here is CASSDPGLAPAEQFF. In DNA, the CDR3 is TGTGCCAGCAGTGACCCGGGACTAGCGCCAGCTGAGCAGTTCTTC.

V gene TRBV28 combines with J gene TRBJ2-1; a possible D gene is TRBD2 (5 bases). V dropped 3 bases and J dropped 8 bases, with 23 bases sitting between them. Germline loops: CDR1 MDHEN, CDR2 SYDVKM. The CDR3 runs to 17 residues. The DNA of the CDR3 is TGTGCCAGCAGTTTGATAGTTTCCGTGGTGTTGAGGGATGAGCAGTTCTTC. It specifies CASSLIVSVVLRDEQFF.

This clone was seen a few times. The chain employs TRBV6-6 and TRBJ1-1; a possible D gene is TRBD1 (6 bases). V gave up 0 bases and J gave up 5 bases, with 16 bases separating them. Germline V gene sequence: CDR1 MNHNY, CDR2 SVGAGI (reference sequence). The CDR3 contains 16 residues. The CDR3 region has the DNA TGTGCCAGCAGTTACTCCTCACAGGGCGGGAGAACTGAAGCTTTCTTT. This gives the protein CASSYSSQGGRTEAFF.

J is TRBJ2-2 and V is TRBV7-6, with D unclear. Germline V gene sequence: CDR1 SGHVS, CDR2 FNYEAQ. The length of the CDR3 is 15 residues. V was clipped by 2 bases and J by 7 bases, with 14 bases between them. The CDR3: CASSLIGGHGGELFF. The CDR3 DNA reads TGTGCCAGCAGCTTAATCGGTGGTCACGGCGGGGAGCTGTTTTTT.

This clone has ten or more counts. For the CDR3, the DNA is TGTGCCAGCAGTCCTCTCGGGACTAGCCGACCTTACTACAATGAGCAGTTCTTC. Residues: CASSPLGTSRPYYNEQFF. The chain couples TRBV27 to TRBJ2-1; 9 bases match TRBD2. The trim removed 5 bases at V and 3 bases at J, leaving 14 bases unmatched. The germline CDR1 and CDR2 sequences are MNHEY and SMNVEV (reference sequence). The CDR3 spans 18 residues.

This sequence joins TRBV7-9 and TRBJ1-3; no reliable D call. Trimming stripped 5 bases from V and 0 bases from J, with 11 bases between. Germline V gene lookup returns CDR1 SEHNR and CDR2 FQNEAQ (reference sequence). The CDR3 spans 15 residues. CDR3: CASSPYSSSGNTIYF. CDR3 nucleotides: TGTGCCAGCAGCCCCTACTCTAGCTCTGGAAACACCATATATTTT.

The chain combines TRBV6-6 with TRBJ1-5; no firm D call. Germline V lookup: CDR1 MNHNY, CDR2 SVGAGI (reference sequence). V lost 6 bases and J lost 5, with 14 bases in between. The CDR3 is 14 amino acids. The CDR3 is CASSPSSGDQPQHF. CDR3 nucleotides: TGTGCCAGCAGCCCCTCAAGTGGGGATCAGCCCCAGCATTTT.

The chain carries TRBV4-1 and TRBJ2-7, with D possibly being TRBD2 (5 bases). The CDR3 is made up of 14 amino acids. From germline, CDR1 is MGHRA and CDR2 YSYEKL. Trimming stripped 5 bases from V and 6 bases from J, with 17 bases between. CDR3 in amino acids: CASSSAGDGSEQYF. For the CDR3, the DNA is TGCGCCAGCAGCTCGGCGGGTGACGGATCCGAGCAGTACTTC.

V gene TRBV7-8 combines with J gene TRBJ2-1, with 11 nucleotides matching TRBD1. Germline CDR1 and CDR2: SGHVS and FQNEAQ. V lost 5 bases to trimming and J lost 6 bases; unmatched junction nucleotides: 6. This CDR3 is 15 amino acids long. The CDR3 sequence: CASSPSGTGGNEQFF. The DNA for the CDR3 is TGTGCCAGCAGCCCTTCCGGGACAGGGGGCAATGAGCAGTTCTTC.

The chain has TRBV7-2 and TRBJ2-3; TRBD1 agrees at 9 bases. Germline V CDR1 and CDR2: SGHTA, FQGNSA. The CDR3 totals 13 residues. Germline trimming cut 5 bases from V and 5 bases from J; bases unmatched to any gene: 2. The CDR3 reads CASSRQGVDTQYF. The CDR3 DNA reads TGTGCCAGCAGCAGACAGGGGGTAGATACGCAGTATTTT.

The CDR3 region has the DNA TGTGCCAGCAGTTTACCTAGCGGGAGGGGCAATGAGCAGTTCTTC. Amino acids: CASSLPSGRGNEQFF. This chain connects TRBV28 to TRBJ2-1; 12 nucleotides agree with TRBD2. Trimming cost V 2 bases and J 6 bases; bases outside gene matches: 2. This CDR3 contains 15 residues. Germline-derived CDR1 and CDR2 are MDHEN and SYDVKM.

The genes are TRBV19 and TRBJ1-2, with 10 nucleotides matching TRBD1. The length of the CDR3 is 15 residues. Trimming cost V 5 bases and J 1 base; bases outside gene matches: 4. Germline CDR1 and CDR2: LNHDA and SQIVND (reference sequence). The DNA of the CDR3 is TGTGCCAGTAGTCGGACAGGGGGAGGTAACTATGGCTACACCTTC. Its translation is CASSRTGGGNYGYTF.

The V gene is TRBV4-3, the J gene TRBJ1-1; D is uncertain. Germline V gene lookup returns CDR1 LGHNA and CDR2 YSLEER. V was shortened by 2 bases and J by 0 bases, with 4 bases between the two germline ends. This CDR3 is 13 amino acids long. CDR3 DNA: TGCGCCAGCAGCCAAACCCTGAACACTGAAGCTTTCTTT. This gives the protein CASSQTLNTEAFF.

The table lists this clone with a count of one. A much larger clone differs from this one at a single base, so this may be a read error. V usage is TRBV28 and J usage is TRBJ2-3; D is unclear. CDR1 is MDHEN and CDR2 is SYDVKM in the germline V gene. The CDR3 has 12 amino acids. V dropped 3 bases and J dropped 0 bases, with 1 base sitting between them. For the CDR3, the DNA is TGTGCCAGCAGTTTTAGCACAGATACGCAGTATTTT. Protein sequence: CASSFSTDTQYF.

This rearrangement joins TRBV19 to TRBJ1-5, with unresolved D. The CDR3 runs to 14 residues. V was trimmed by 2 bases and J by 3 bases, leaving 8 bases between them. Per the germline V gene, CDR1 is LNHDA and CDR2 is SQIVND (reference sequence). The CDR3 nucleotides read TGTGCCAGTAGTATATGGCTGATCAATCAGCCCCAGCATTTT. Amino acid sequence: CASSIWLINQPQHF.

This chain joins TRBV28 and TRBJ1-3; tentative D call: TRBD1 (5 bases). Trimming shortened V by 11 bases and J by 7 bases, and 18 bases separated the two germline ends. Per germline, CDR1 MDHEN and CDR2 SYDVKM. This CDR3 has 13 residues. For the CDR3, the DNA is TGTGCCGGAGGGGACGCGGCGGGGAACACCATATATTTT. Its protein product is CAGGDAAGNTIYF.

V and J are TRBV28 and TRBJ2-2, with D perhaps matching TRBD2 (5 bases). CDR1 is MDHEN, CDR2 SYDVKM, per germline. V shed 6 bases and J shed 0 bases, with 17 bases lying between them. The CDR3 spans 17 residues. CDR3 sequence (DNA): TGTGCCAGCAGCCCCAGCAGTTGGCGGGCGAACACCGGGGAGCTGTTTTTT. Translated, it gives CASSPSSWRANTGELFF.

The V and J genes are TRBV10-2 and TRBJ2-3; the D gene is possibly TRBD1 (6 bases). This CDR3 is 15 amino acids long. V lost 8 bases, J lost 1 base, and 16 bases lay in between. CDR1 and CDR2 from the germline V gene are WSHSY and SAAADI. CDR3 in amino acids: CASLRVPGGTDTQYF. The CDR3 nucleotides are TGCGCCAGCCTTCGGGTACCAGGGGGCACAGATACGCAGTATTTT.

This chain connects TRBV10-2 to TRBJ1-5; TRBD1 matches at 9 bases. Germline CDR1 WSHSY, CDR2 SAAADI. V lost 10 bases to trimming and J lost 5 bases; unmatched junction nucleotides: 6. The CDR3 sequence is 13 residues long. In nucleotides, the CDR3 is TGCGCCACCTCGACAGGGGGAGATCAGCCCCAGCATTTT. Translation: CATSTGGDQPQHF.

This chain uses TRBV28 with TRBJ1-1; D is possibly TRBD1 (6 bases). From germline, CDR1 is MDHEN and CDR2 SYDVKM. V lost 3 bases and J lost 1, with 15 bases in between. This CDR3 has 16 amino acids. This CDR3 is CASSFLPGHANTEAFF. The CDR3 coding sequence is TGTGCCAGCAGTTTCCTTCCGGGACACGCGAACACTGAAGCTTTCTTT.